A selection of T cell receptor beta chains follows, all from one sample in a study of Graves' ophthalmopathy and Graves' hyperthyroidism. TCRdb independently ran MiXCR on the multiplex PCR reads; one entry per CDR3 protein. The sample holds 600,000 to 650,000 distinct CDR3 sequences; about a fifth are singletons and the top ten take roughly 6.9%. Sequenced material: peripheral blood. These receptor sequences come from a woman aged 18-35 years with stable Graves' hyperthyroidism. Some clones in this sample may be carry-over from other donors' samples. Both conserved end residues are trimmed from each CDR3. Fields, in order: CDR3 protein, V gene.

cdr3_aa: ASSRSTGRQETQY
v_call: TRBV27

cdr3_aa: ASRAWEGVYQETQY
v_call: TRBV11-2

cdr3_aa: AISESIQPNTEAF
v_call: TRBV10-3

cdr3_aa: ASSLAGTSNEKLF
v_call: TRBV12-3/TRBV12-4

cdr3_aa: ASSLDQSYNSPLH
v_call: TRBV12-3/TRBV12-4

cdr3_aa: ASSLAPTTYGYT
v_call: TRBV28

cdr3_aa: ASSPVGKTQY
v_call: TRBV2

cdr3_aa: ASGKETGGHTEAF
v_call: TRBV6-5

cdr3_aa: ASSEPSGRETQY
v_call: TRBV28

cdr3_aa: ASRPGLAGGSSQETQY
v_call: TRBV12-3/TRBV12-4

cdr3_aa: ASSSWGTSGSWQQF
v_call: TRBV13

cdr3_aa: ASSSGRLPPQY
v_call: TRBV27

cdr3_aa: ASSGDREETQY
v_call: TRBV2

cdr3_aa: ASSRTGISLEAF
v_call: TRBV28

cdr3_aa: ASSQPRASVSGYT
v_call: TRBV4-2

cdr3_aa: ASSGRDSQNGYT
v_call: TRBV12-3/TRBV12-4

cdr3_aa: ASNRYRGEQY
v_call: TRBV28

cdr3_aa: ASSLALAGALGPQETQY
v_call: TRBV7-8

cdr3_aa: AWSTQGAGQPQH
v_call: TRBV30

cdr3_aa: ASSYSPDLSSYEQY
v_call: TRBV6-5

cdr3_aa: ASSPTRGVQNREQY
v_call: TRBV18

cdr3_aa: ASGLWGDTGELF
v_call: TRBV12-5

cdr3_aa: ASSGPERGGYRVTDTQY
v_call: TRBV5-6

cdr3_aa: ASSATSGRPNTRELF
v_call: TRBV25-1

cdr3_aa: AWRTGSEAF
v_call: TRBV30

cdr3_aa: ASSYDGGNTEAF
v_call: TRBV6-5

cdr3_aa: ASSYSSGGQETQY
v_call: TRBV6-2/TRBV6-3

cdr3_aa: ASKPWRGRDTGELF
v_call: TRBV6-1

cdr3_aa: ASSYGAGSDEQY
v_call: TRBV6-2/TRBV6-3

cdr3_aa: ASSLAGAHVSYEQY
v_call: TRBV5-1

cdr3_aa: ASRLAGGYTGELF
v_call: TRBV6-2/TRBV6-3

cdr3_aa: ASTPMDGTYEQY
v_call: TRBV7-9

cdr3_aa: ASSSPGMVGELF
v_call: TRBV5-6

cdr3_aa: ATSGSYNSPLH
v_call: TRBV24-1

cdr3_aa: ATGTDYGYT
v_call: TRBV12-3/TRBV12-4

cdr3_aa: ASSYSDISNVLT
v_call: TRBV6-5

cdr3_aa: ASSKRTTAPQETQY
v_call: TRBV6-1

cdr3_aa: ASSLGGAQGSYEQY
v_call: TRBV11-2

cdr3_aa: SASRAGGNYEQY
v_call: TRBV20-1

cdr3_aa: ASSVQQGFGYT
v_call: TRBV5-6

cdr3_aa: ASSRIAGELWTQY
v_call: TRBV28

cdr3_aa: ASSYSRTGISYEQY
v_call: TRBV6-5

cdr3_aa: SSRDANQETQY
v_call: TRBV29-1

cdr3_aa: ASSLSLPRGTYEQY
v_call: TRBV12-3/TRBV12-4

cdr3_aa: ASSIELVDIKY
v_call: TRBV19

cdr3_aa: ASSYSTGGTISYEQY
v_call: TRBV6-5